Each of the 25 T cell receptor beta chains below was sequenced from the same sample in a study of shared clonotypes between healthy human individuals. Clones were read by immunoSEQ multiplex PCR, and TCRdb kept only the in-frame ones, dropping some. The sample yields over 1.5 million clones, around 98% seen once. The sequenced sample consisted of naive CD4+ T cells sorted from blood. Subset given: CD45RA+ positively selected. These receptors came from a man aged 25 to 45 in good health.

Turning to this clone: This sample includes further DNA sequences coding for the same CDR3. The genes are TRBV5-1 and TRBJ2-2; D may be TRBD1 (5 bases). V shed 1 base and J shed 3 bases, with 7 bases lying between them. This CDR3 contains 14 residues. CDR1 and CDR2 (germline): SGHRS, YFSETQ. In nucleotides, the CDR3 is TGCGCCAGCAGCTTGCAGGGTGACACCGGGGAGCTGTTTTTT. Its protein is CASSLQGDTGELFF.

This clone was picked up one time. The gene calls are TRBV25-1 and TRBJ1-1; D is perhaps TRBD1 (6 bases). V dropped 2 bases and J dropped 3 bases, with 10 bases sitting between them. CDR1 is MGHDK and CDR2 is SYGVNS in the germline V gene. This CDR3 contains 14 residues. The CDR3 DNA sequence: TGTGCCAGCAGTGAAGGGGGCCGGGACACTGAAGCTTTCTTT. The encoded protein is CASSEGGRDTEAFF. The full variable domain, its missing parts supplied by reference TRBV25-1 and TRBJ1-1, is EADIYQTPRYLVIGTGKKITLECSQTMGHDKMYWYQQDPGMELHLIHYSYGVNSTEKGDLSSESTVSRIRTEHFPLTLESARPSHTSQYLCASSEGGRDTEAFFGQGTRLTVV.

CDR3 bases: TGTGCCAGCAGCCCCCCACGCTCTGGGGCCAACGTCCTGACTTTC. The encoded protein is CASSPPRSGANVLTF. The rearrangement links TRBV16 to TRBJ2-6; D not certain. The germline V gene has CDR1 KGHSY and CDR2 FQNENV. With 4 bases removed from V and 0 bases from J, the gap between germline ends came to 7 bases. The CDR3 length is 15 residues.

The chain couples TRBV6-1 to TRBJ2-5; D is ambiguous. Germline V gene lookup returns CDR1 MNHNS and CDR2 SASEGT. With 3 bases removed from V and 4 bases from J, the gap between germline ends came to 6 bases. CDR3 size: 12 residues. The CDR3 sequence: CASSDSPETQYF. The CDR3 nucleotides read TGTGCCAGCAGTGACAGTCCAGAGACCCAGTACTTC.

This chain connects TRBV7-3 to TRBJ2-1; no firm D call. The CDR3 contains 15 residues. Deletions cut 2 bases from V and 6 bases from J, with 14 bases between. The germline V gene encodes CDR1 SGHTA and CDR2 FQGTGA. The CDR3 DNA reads TGTGCCAGCAGCTTAGATGGTTACGGAAGCAATGAGCAGTTCTTC. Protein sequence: CASSLDGYGSNEQFF.

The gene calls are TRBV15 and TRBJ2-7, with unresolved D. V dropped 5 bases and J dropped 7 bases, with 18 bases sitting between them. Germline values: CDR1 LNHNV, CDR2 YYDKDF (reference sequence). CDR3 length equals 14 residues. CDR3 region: CATSRAPLSEEQYF. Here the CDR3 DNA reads TGTGCCACCAGCCGGGCCCCCCTCTCGGAAGAGCAGTACTTC.

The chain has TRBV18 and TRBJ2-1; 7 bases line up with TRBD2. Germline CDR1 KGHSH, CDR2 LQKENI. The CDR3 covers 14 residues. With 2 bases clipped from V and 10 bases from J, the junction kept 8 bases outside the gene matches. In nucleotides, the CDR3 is TGTGCCAGCTCACCAGGGTGGGGAGGGTTCGAGCAGTTCTTC. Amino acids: CASSPGWGGFEQFF. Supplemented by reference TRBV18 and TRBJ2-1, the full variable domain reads NAGVMQNPRHLVRRRGQEARLRCSPMKGHSHVYWYRQLPEEGLKFMVYLQKENIIDESGMPKERFSAEFPKEGPSILRIQQVVRGDSAAYFCASSPGWGGFEQFFGPGTRLTVL.

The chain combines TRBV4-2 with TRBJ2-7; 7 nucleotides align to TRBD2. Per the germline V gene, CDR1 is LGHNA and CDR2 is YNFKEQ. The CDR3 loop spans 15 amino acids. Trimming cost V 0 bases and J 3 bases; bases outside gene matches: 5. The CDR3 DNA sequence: TGTGCCAGCAGCCAAGATGACGGGAGGAACTACGAGCAGTACTTC. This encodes CASSQDDGRNYEQYF.

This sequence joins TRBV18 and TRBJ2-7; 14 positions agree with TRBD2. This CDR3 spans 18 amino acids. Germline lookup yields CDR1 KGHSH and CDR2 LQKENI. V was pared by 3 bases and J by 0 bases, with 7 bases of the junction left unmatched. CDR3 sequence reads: CASSPTRTSGRTSYEQYF. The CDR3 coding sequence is TGTGCCAGCTCACCGACCCGGACTAGCGGGAGGACCTCCTACGAGCAGTACTTC.

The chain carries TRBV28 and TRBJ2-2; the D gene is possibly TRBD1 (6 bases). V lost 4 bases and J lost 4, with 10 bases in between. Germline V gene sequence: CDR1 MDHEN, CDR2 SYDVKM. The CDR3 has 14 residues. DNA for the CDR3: TGTGCCAGCAGTTCAACAGGGATCACCGGGGAGCTGTTTTTT. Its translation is CASSSTGITGELFF.

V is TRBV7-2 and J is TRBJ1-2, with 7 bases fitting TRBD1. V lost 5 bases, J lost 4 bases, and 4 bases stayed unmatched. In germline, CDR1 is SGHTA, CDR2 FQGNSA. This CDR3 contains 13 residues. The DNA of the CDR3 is TGTGCCAGCAGCGCGGGACAGTCCTATGGCTACACCTTC. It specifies CASSAGQSYGYTF.

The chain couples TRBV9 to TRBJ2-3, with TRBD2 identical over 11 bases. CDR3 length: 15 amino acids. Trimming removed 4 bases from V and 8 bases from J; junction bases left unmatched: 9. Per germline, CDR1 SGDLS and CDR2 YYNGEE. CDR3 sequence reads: CASSRSGRASSTQYF. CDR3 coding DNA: TGTGCCAGCAGCCGTAGCGGGAGGGCCTCGAGTACGCAGTATTTT.

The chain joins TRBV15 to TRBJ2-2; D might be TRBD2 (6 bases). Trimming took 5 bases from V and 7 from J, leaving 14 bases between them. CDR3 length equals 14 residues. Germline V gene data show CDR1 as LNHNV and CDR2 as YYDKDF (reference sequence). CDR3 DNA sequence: TGTGCCACCAGCCCCCGGAGGGCTTACGGGGAGCTGTTTTTT. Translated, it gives CATSPRRAYGELFF.

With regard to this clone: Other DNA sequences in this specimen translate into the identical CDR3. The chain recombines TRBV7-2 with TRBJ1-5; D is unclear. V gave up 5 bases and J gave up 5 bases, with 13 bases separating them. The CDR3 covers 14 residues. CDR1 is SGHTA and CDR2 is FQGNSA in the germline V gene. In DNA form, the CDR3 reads TGTGCCAGCAGCACCCGGACGGGAGATCAGCCCCAGCATTTT. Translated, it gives CASSTRTGDQPQHF.

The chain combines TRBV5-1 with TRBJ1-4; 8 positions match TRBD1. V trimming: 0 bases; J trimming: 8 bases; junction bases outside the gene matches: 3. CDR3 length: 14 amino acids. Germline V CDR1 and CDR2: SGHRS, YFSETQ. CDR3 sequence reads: CASSLGTGTEKLFF. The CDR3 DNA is TGCGCCAGCAGCTTGGGGACAGGGACCGAAAAACTGTTTTTT.

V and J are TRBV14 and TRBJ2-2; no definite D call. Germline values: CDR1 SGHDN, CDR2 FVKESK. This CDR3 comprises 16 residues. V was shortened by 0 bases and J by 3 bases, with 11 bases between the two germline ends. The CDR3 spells CASSQEPRPDTGELFF. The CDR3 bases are TGTGCCAGCAGCCAAGAGCCCCGTCCAGACACCGGGGAGCTGTTTTTT.

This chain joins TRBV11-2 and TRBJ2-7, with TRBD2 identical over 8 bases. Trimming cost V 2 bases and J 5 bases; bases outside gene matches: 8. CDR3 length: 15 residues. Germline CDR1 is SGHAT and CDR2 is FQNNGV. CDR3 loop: CASSLTAGVIDEQYF. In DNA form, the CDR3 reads TGTGCCAGCAGCTTAACAGCGGGAGTTATCGACGAGCAGTACTTC.

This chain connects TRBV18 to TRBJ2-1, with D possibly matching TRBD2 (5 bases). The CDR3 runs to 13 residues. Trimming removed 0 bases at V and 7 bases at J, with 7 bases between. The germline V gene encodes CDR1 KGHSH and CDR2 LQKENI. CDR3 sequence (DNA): TGTGCCAGCTCACCACCGGTAGCGAATGAGCAGTTCTTC. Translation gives CASSPPVANEQFF. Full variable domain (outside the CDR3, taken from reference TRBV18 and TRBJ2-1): NAGVMQNPRHLVRRRGQEARLRCSPMKGHSHVYWYRQLPEEGLKFMVYLQKENIIDESGMPKERFSAEFPKEGPSILRIQQVVRGDSAAYFCASSPPVANEQFFGPGTRLTVL.

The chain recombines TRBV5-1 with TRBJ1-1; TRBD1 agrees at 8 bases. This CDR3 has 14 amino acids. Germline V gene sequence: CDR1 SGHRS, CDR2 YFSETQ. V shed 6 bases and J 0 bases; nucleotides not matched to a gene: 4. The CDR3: CASNIQGVNTEAFF. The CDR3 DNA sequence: TGCGCCAGCAATATACAGGGGGTGAACACTGAAGCTTTCTTT.

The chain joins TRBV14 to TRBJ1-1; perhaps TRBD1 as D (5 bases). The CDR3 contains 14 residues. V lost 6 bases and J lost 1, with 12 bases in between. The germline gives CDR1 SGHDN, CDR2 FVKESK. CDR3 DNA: TGTGCCAGCAGAGAGCAGGGACCGAACACTGAAGCTTTCTTT. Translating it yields CASREQGPNTEAFF.

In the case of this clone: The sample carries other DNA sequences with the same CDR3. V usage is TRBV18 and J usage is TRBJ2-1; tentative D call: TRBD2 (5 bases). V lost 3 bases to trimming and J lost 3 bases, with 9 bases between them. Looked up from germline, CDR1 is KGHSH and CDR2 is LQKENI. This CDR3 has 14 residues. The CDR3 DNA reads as TGTGCCAGCTCACCTACAGCGGACTACAATGAGCAGTTCTTC. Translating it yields CASSPTADYNEQFF. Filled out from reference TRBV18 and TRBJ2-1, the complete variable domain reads NAGVMQNPRHLVRRRGQEARLRCSPMKGHSHVYWYRQLPEEGLKFMVYLQKENIIDESGMPKERFSAEFPKEGPSILRIQQVVRGDSAAYFCASSPTADYNEQFFGPGTRLTVL.

The CDR3: CATSSTDRGVDEQYF. The CDR3 DNA follows: TGTGCCACCAGCAGTACAGACAGGGGCGTCGACGAGCAGTACTTC. The chain couples TRBV15 to TRBJ2-7, with TRBD1 matching over 8 bases. The ends lost 3 bases at V and 5 bases at J; junction bases unmatched: 9. CDR3 size: 15 residues. The germline V gene has CDR1 LNHNV and CDR2 YYDKDF (reference sequence). The full variable domain, completed using reference TRBV15 and TRBJ2-7, is DAMVIQNPRYQVTQFGKPVTLSCSQTLNHNVMYWYQQKSSQAPKLLFHYYDKDFNNEADTPDNFQSRRPNTSFCFLDIRSPGLGDTAMYLCATSSTDRGVDEQYFGPGTRLTVT.

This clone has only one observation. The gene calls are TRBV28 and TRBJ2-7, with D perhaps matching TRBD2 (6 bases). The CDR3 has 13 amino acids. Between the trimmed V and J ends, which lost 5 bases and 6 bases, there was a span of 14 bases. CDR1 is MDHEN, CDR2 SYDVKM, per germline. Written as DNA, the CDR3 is TGTGCCAGCAGTACCCCGACTAGGACCGAGCAGTACTTC. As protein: CASSTPTRTEQYF.

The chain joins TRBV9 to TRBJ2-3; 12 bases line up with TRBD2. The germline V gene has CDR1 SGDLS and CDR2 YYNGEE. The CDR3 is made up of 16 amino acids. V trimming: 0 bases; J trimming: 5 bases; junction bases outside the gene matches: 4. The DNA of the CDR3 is TGTGCCAGCAGCGTAGGCCTAGCGGGAGGGAGAGATACGCAGTATTTT. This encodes CASSVGLAGGRDTQYF.

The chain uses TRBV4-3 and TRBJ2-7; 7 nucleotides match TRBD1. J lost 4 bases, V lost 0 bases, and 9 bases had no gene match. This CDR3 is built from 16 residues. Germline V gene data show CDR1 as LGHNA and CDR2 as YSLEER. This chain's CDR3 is CASSQDPRQGVYEQYF. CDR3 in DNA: TGCGCCAGCAGCCAAGATCCCCGCCAGGGGGTGTACGAGCAGTACTTC.